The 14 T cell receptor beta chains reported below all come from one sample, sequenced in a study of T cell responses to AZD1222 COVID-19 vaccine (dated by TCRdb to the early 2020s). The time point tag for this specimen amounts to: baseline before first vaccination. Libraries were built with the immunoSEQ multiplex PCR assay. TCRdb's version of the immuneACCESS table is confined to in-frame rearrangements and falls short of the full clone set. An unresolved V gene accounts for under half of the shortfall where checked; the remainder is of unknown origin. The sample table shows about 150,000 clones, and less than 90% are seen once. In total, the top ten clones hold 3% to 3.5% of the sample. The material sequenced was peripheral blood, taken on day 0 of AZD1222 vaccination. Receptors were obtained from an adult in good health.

The CDR3 loop is CASSGMYQETQYF. CDR3 DNA: TGTGCCAGCAGTGGAATGTACCAAGAGACCCAGTACTTC. The rearrangement uses TRBV7-2 and TRBJ2-5; D uncertain. The germline gives CDR1 SGHTA, CDR2 FQGNSA. The CDR3 extends over 13 amino acids. The V gene lost 6 bases and the J gene lost 0 bases, with 8 bases spanning the gap.

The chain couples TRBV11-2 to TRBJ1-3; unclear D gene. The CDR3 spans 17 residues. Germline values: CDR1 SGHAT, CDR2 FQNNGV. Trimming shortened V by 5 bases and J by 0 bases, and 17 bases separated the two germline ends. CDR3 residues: CASSLVSGPDSGNTIYF. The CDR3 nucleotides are TGTGCCAGCAGCCTAGTTAGTGGCCCCGACTCTGGAAACACCATATATTTT.

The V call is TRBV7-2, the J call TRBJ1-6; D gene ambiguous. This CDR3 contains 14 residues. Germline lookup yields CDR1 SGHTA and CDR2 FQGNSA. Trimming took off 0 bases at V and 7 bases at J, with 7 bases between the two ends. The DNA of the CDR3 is TGTGCCAGCAGCTTAGCAGGGTCGAATTCACCCCTCCACTTT. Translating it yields CASSLAGSNSPLHF.

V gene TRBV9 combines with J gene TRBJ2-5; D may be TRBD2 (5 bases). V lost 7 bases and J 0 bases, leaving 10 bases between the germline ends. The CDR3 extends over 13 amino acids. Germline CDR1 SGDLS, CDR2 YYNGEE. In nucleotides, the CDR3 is TGTGCCAGCTCCCCGGGGAACCAAGAGACCCAGTACTTC. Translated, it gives CASSPGNQETQYF.

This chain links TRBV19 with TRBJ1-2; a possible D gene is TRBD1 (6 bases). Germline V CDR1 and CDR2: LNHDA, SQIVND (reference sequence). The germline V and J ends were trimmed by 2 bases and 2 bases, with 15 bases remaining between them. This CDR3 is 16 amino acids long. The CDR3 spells CASSINLQGQNYGYTF. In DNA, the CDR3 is TGTGCCAGTAGTATAAACCTGCAGGGGCAAAACTATGGCTACACCTTC.

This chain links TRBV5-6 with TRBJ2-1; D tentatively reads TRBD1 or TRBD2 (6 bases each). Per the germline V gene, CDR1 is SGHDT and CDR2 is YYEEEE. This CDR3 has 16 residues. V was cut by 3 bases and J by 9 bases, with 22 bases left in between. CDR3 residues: CASSWGLSGASGEQFF. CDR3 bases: TGTGCCAGCAGCTGGGGTCTATCGGGGGCCTCGGGTGAGCAGTTCTTC.

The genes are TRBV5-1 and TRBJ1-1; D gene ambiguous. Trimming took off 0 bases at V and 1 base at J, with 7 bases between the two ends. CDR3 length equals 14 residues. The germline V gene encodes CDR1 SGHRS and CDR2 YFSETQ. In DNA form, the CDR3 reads TGCGCCAGCAGCTTGGCCCCGCCGAACACTGAAGCTTTCTTT. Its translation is CASSLAPPNTEAFF. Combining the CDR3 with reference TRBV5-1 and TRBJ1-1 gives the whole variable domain KAGVTQTPRYLIKTRGQQVTLSCSPISGHRSVSWYQQTPGQGLQFLFEYFSETQRNKGNFPGRFSGRQFSNSRSEMNVSTLELGDSALYLCASSLAPPNTEAFFGQGTRLTVV.

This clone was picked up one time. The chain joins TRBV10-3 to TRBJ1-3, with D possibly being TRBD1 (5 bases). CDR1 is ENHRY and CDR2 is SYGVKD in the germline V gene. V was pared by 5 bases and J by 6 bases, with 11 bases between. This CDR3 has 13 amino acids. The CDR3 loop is CAISLTEENTIYF. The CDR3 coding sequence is TGTGCCATCAGTCTGACAGAAGAAAACACCATATATTTT.

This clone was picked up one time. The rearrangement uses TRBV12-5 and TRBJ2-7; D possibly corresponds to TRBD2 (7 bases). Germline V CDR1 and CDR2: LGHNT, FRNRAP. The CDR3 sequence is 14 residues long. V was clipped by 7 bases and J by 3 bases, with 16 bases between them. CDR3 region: CASAGGLTLYEQYF. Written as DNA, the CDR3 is TGTGCTAGTGCCGGGGGGCTAACCCTCTACGAGCAGTACTTC.

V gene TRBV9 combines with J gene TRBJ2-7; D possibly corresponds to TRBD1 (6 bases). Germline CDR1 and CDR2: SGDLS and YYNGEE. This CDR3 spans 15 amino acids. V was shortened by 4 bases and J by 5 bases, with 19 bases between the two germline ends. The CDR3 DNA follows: TGTGCCAGCAGCACCTTATCAGGCAGGGGTGACGAGCAGTACTTC. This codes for CASSTLSGRGDEQYF. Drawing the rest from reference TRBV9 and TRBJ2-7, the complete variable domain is DSGVTQTPKHLITATGQRVTLRCSPRSGDLSVYWYQQSLDQGLQFLIQYYNGEERAKGNILERFSAQQFPDLHSELNLSSLELGDSALYFCASSTLSGRGDEQYFGPGTRLTVT.

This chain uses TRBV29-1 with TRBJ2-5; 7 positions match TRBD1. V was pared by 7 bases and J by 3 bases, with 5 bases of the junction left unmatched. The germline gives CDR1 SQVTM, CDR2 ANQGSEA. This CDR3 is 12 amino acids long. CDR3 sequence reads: CSAQGMEETQYF. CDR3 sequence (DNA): TGCAGCGCACAGGGGATGGAAGAGACCCAGTACTTC.

The CDR3 protein is CASNWGQVSVGDGYTF. DNA of the CDR3: TGTGCCAGCAACTGGGGACAGGTCTCGGTAGGCGATGGCTACACCTTC. The chain couples TRBV2 to TRBJ1-2; 8 nucleotides line up with TRBD1. Germline lookup yields CDR1 SNHLY and CDR2 FYNNEI. Trimming at V came to 7 bases and at J to 6 bases, leaving 16 bases not matched to a gene. This CDR3 spans 16 amino acids. The entire variable domain, with the rest obtained from reference TRBV2 and TRBJ1-2, is as follows: EPEVTQTPSHQVTQMGQEVILRCVPISNHLYFYWYRQILGQKVEFLVSFYNNEISEKSEIFDDQFSVERPDGSNFTLKIRSTKLEDSAMYFCASNWGQVSVGDGYTFGSGTRLTVV.

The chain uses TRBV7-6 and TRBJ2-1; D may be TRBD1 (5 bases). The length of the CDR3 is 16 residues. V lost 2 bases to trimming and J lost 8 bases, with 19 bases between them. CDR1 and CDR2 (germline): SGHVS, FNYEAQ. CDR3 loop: CASSLPPPWGDHEQFF. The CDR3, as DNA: TGTGCCAGCAGCTTACCCCCCCCCTGGGGCGACCATGAGCAGTTCTTC.

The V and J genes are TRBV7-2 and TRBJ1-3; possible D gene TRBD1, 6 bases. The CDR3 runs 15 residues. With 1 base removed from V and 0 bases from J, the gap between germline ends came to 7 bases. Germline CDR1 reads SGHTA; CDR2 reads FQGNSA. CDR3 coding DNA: TGTGCCAGCAGCTTAGGGACAGCCTCTGGAAACACCATATATTTT. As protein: CASSLGTASGNTIYF.